The 20 T cell receptor beta chains in this list originate from one sample, sequenced in a study of OX40 agonist ivuxolimab in advanced cancers. The protocol was immunoSEQ multiplex PCR, while the TCRdb copy is restricted to in-frame clones and leaves out a portion. The data show 90,000 to 100,000 clones, roughly four fifths seen once. The sequences come from CD4+ or CD8+ T cells sorted from blood, collected in a trial of the OX40 agonist ivuxolimab. The source of these receptors is an adult with an advanced solid tumor such as melanoma, head and neck, liver or kidney cancer.

The CDR3 DNA reads TGTGCCTGGATAAAACAGGGTGGCGGAAACACCATATATTTT. Translation: CAWIKQGGGNTIYF. The genes are TRBV30 and TRBJ1-3; D is possibly TRBD1 (6 bases). V lost 4 bases, J lost 4 bases, and 14 bases lay in between. The CDR3 runs to 14 residues. Germline V gene lookup returns CDR1 GTSNPN and CDR2 SVGIG (reference sequence).

This clone turned up a few times. V usage is TRBV15 and J usage is TRBJ2-7, with D possibly matching TRBD1 (6 bases). The germline V and J ends were trimmed by 8 bases and 3 bases, with 8 bases remaining between them. Germline CDR1 reads LNHNV; CDR2 reads YYDKDF (reference sequence). The CDR3 loop spans 11 amino acids. CDR3: CATGDNYEQYF. CDR3 nucleotide sequence: TGTGCCACCGGGGACAACTACGAGCAGTACTTC. Variable domain in full (rest from reference TRBV15 and TRBJ2-7): DAMVIQNPRYQVTQFGKPVTLSCSQTLNHNVMYWYQQKSSQAPKLLFHYYDKDFNNEADTPDNFQSRRPNTSFCFLDIRSPGLGDTAMYLCATGDNYEQYFGPGTRLTVT.

This chain links TRBV16 with TRBJ1-3, with D uncertain. The CDR3 has 18 residues. Germline CDR1 KGHSY, CDR2 FQNENV. The ends were cut back, 0 bases at V and 0 bases at J, with 15 bases in the middle. CDR3 protein: CASSQSPGGTLSGNTIYF. CDR3 coding DNA: TGTGCCAGCAGCCAATCACCGGGAGGAACCCTCTCTGGAAACACCATATATTTT.

The genes are TRBV6-5 and TRBJ1-2; 7 bases align to TRBD1. This CDR3 region has 13 residues. The ends lost 4 bases at V and 9 bases at J; junction bases unmatched: 8. Germline V gives CDR1 MNHEY, CDR2 SVGAGI. The CDR3 DNA follows: TGTGCCAGCAGTTCACAGAGGACAGGACGCTACACCTTC. As protein: CASSSQRTGRYTF.

The genes are TRBV21-1 and TRBJ2-1; no DNA check was done on the table's D call, TRBD1. TRBV21-1 is assigned pseudogene status. The CDR3 runs to 16 residues. In nucleotides, the CDR3 is TGTGCCAGCAGCATCCAGCGGACAGGCGCGCGCAATGAGCAGTTCTTC. Its protein product is CASSIQRTGARNEQFF.

The J gene is TRBJ1-3, the V gene TRBV15, with D perhaps matching TRBD1 (5 bases). V gave up 0 bases and J gave up 4 bases, with 16 bases separating them. The CDR3 is 17 amino acids. CDR1 and CDR2 (germline): LNHNV, YYDKDF (reference sequence). CDR3 DNA: TGTGCCACCAGCAGAGACGGTGGCAGGGCGAGAGGAAACACCATATATTTT. This translates into CATSRDGGRARGNTIYF.

The chain links TRBV18 to TRBJ1-3; TRBD1 agrees at 7 bases. V gave up 6 bases and J gave up 7 bases; unmatched junction bases: 12. Germline V gene sequence: CDR1 KGHSH, CDR2 LQKENI. The CDR3 loop spans 15 amino acids. The CDR3 nucleotides read TGTGCCAGCTCTCTTTCCCGGGACAGCCCCAACACCATATATTTT. Amino acids: CASSLSRDSPNTIYF.

The V call is TRBV4-2, the J call TRBJ2-2, with D tentatively TRBD2 (5 bases). Trimming removed 1 base from V and 1 base from J, with 13 bases in between. The germline gives CDR1 LGHNA, CDR2 YNFKEQ. CDR3 size: 17 residues. The CDR3 sequence is CASSQVSGGWNTGELFF. The CDR3 nucleotides are TGTGCCAGCAGCCAAGTATCAGGCGGGTGGAACACCGGGGAGCTGTTTTTT.

In its sample, this clone was seen once. The rearrangement uses TRBV2 and TRBJ2-2; D possibly uses TRBD1 or TRBD2 (6 bases each). CDR1 is SNHLY, CDR2 FYNNEI, per germline. V was clipped by 1 base and J by 1 base, with 10 bases between them. This CDR3 spans 16 amino acids. This CDR3 reads CASSEGGAKNTGELFF. DNA for the CDR3: TGTGCCAGCAGTGAAGGGGGGGCGAAGAACACCGGGGAGCTGTTTTTT.

On this clone itself: Its ends do not fully match the called genes, so a read error is possible. The V gene is TRBV5-1, the J gene TRBJ2-7, with TRBD2 as a possible D gene (6 bases). In germline, CDR1 is SGHRS, CDR2 YFSETQ. The CDR3 sequence is 14 residues long. In DNA form, the CDR3 reads TGTGCCAGCAGCTTGGCCGGGAGCTCCTACGAGCAGTACTTC. Its translation: CASSLAGSSYEQYF.

The V gene is TRBV6-1, the J gene TRBJ2-7, with TRBD1 as a possible D gene (6 bases). Germline CDR1 and CDR2: MNHNS and SASEGT. The germline V and J ends were trimmed by 6 bases and 1 base, with 10 bases remaining between them. The length of the CDR3 is 13 residues. The CDR3 nucleotides are TGTGCCAGCAGCCTGACAGGTTCCTACGAGCAGTACTTC. Amino acid sequence: CASSLTGSYEQYF.

This chain joins TRBV7-3 and TRBJ2-3; D may be TRBD1 (5 bases). The germline gives CDR1 SGHTA, CDR2 FQGTGA. V was shortened by 5 bases and J by 2 bases, with 14 bases between the two germline ends. The CDR3 has 15 residues. The CDR3 loop is CASSPQALYTDTQYF. In DNA, the CDR3 is TGTGCCAGCAGCCCACAGGCGCTATACACAGATACGCAGTATTTT.

The chain has TRBV14 and TRBJ2-1, with a weak D call TRBD2 (5 bases). Looked up from germline, CDR1 is SGHDN and CDR2 is FVKESK. Trimming cost V 0 bases and J 10 bases, with 10 bases left between them. CDR3 length equals 13 residues. The CDR3 sequence is CASSQDLRGEQFF. The CDR3 DNA reads as TGTGCCAGCAGCCAAGACCTCCGCGGGGAGCAGTTCTTC.

V gene TRBV28 combines with J gene TRBJ1-2; 8 nucleotides agree with TRBD1. CDR3 length: 13 residues. The germline V gene encodes CDR1 MDHEN and CDR2 SYDVKM. The V gene end was trimmed by 4 bases and the J gene end by 7 bases; junction bases not matched to a gene: 5. Here the CDR3 DNA reads TGTGCCAGCAGTTACCTGACAGGGGCTGGCTACACCTTC. Translating gives CASSYLTGAGYTF.

A single count supports this clone. This rearrangement joins TRBV19 to TRBJ1-5; D not certain. Trimming shortened V by 5 bases and J by 8 bases, and 13 bases separated the two germline ends. Germline CDR1 reads LNHDA; CDR2 reads SQIVND (reference sequence). The CDR3 is 13 residues long. Written as DNA, the CDR3 is TGTGCCAGTAGTTCGACGGCGTATAAGCCCCAGCATTTT. As protein: CASSSTAYKPQHF. The full variable domain, in which reference TRBV19 and TRBJ1-5 provide the parts outside the CDR3, is DGGITQSPKYLFRKEGQNVTLSCEQNLNHDAMYWYRQDPGQGLRLIYYSQIVNDFQKGDIAEGYSVSREKKESFPLTVTSAQKNPTAFYLCASSSTAYKPQHFGDGTRLSIL.

The rearrangement uses TRBV5-1 and TRBJ2-5; 8 positions match TRBD2. The V and J ends lost 3 bases and 2 bases, in that order; junction bases with no gene match: 6. The germline V gene has CDR1 SGHRS and CDR2 YFSETQ. This CDR3 spans 15 amino acids. The CDR3 sequence is CASSWAASGQETQYF. CDR3 nucleotide sequence: TGCGCCAGCAGCTGGGCAGCTAGCGGGCAAGAGACCCAGTACTTC.

The chain recombines TRBV10-3 with TRBJ1-2; D unresolved. CDR1 is ENHRY and CDR2 is SYGVKD in the germline V gene. V lost 3 bases and J lost 2, with 4 bases in between. CDR3 length equals 12 residues. This CDR3 is CAISEQNYGYTF. The CDR3 region has the DNA TGTGCCATCAGTGAACAGAACTATGGCTACACCTTC.

This sequence joins TRBV5-4 and TRBJ2-5, with D maybe TRBD2 (7 bases). There are 14 residues in the CDR3. Trimming shortened V by 1 base and J by 5 bases, and 12 bases separated the two germline ends. CDR1 is SGHNT and CDR2 is YYREEE in the germline V gene (reference sequence). The CDR3 DNA follows: TGTGCCAGCAGCTTGCCGGGGGGCCTTGAGACCCAGTACTTC. This gives the protein CASSLPGGLETQYF.

The rearrangement links TRBV9 to TRBJ2-7; 14 bases agree with TRBD2. V was pared by 0 bases and J by 3 bases, with 2 bases of the junction left unmatched. This CDR3 has 16 amino acids. Germline V gene lookup returns CDR1 SGDLS and CDR2 YYNGEE. In DNA, the CDR3 is TGTGCCAGCAGCGTAGAGGGGACTAGCGGGAGCTACGAGCAGTACTTC. Translated, it gives CASSVEGTSGSYEQYF.

This clone has a handful of counts. V and J are TRBV6-5 and TRBJ2-7, with 11 positions matching TRBD2. The V gene's germline CDR1 is MNHEY and CDR2 SVGAGI. V lost 0 bases and J lost 3; bases outside the gene matches: 1. The CDR3 has 15 residues. The CDR3 protein is CASSYSLAGDYEQYF. The CDR3, as DNA: TGTGCCAGCAGTTACTCACTAGCGGGAGACTACGAGCAGTACTTC.